This is a list of T cell receptor beta chains from one sample in a study of T cells after yellow fever vaccination. TCRdb processed the 5' RACE reads anew with MiXCR; each CDR3 protein has one entry. The sample has roughly 520,000 distinct CDR3 sequences, 21% seen once. The sequencing used PBMCs, collected less than 25 days after the first yellow fever vaccination. These receptors were collected from a man between 18 and 29 years old who received the YFV17D yellow fever vaccine. Both conserved end residues are part of each CDR3. Fields, in order: CDR3 protein, CDR3 DNA, D gene, V gene, J gene, clone size. The D gene is left open where the match is weak. Clone size appears in some rows only: once, few, many, or a class for an expanded clone.

CDR3aa: CASSFGPARETQYF; CDR3nt: TGTGCCAGCAGCTTCGGACCGGCTCGGGAGACCCAGTACTTC; d_gene: NA; v_gene: TRBV7-8; j_gene: TRBJ2-5; abundance: NA
CDR3aa: CSARVPGGFREKLFF; CDR3nt: TGCAGTGCTAGAGTCCCCGGGGGGTTTCGGGAAAAACTGTTTTTT; d_gene: NA; v_gene: TRBV20-1; j_gene: TRBJ1-4; abundance: NA
CDR3aa: CASSPEGQNYNSPLHF; CDR3nt: TGTGCCAGCTCACCAGAGGGGCAGAACTATAATTCACCCCTCCACTTT; d_gene: NA; v_gene: TRBV18; j_gene: TRBJ1-6; abundance: few
CDR3aa: CASSYWRAGSTAGANVLTF; CDR3nt: TGTGCCAGCAGTTACTGGAGGGCAGGGAGTACGGCTGGGGCCAACGTCCTGACTTTC; d_gene: NA; v_gene: TRBV6-2/TRBV6-3; j_gene: TRBJ2-6; abundance: once
CDR3aa: CASSLGGSSGNTIYF; CDR3nt: TGTGCCAGCAGCTTGGGGGGTAGCTCTGGAAACACCATATATTTT; d_gene: NA; v_gene: TRBV5-5; j_gene: TRBJ1-3; abundance: NA
CDR3aa: CASSRTSTWSTNEKLFF; CDR3nt: TGTGCCAGCAGCAGAACCTCCACGTGGTCAACTAATGAAAAACTGTTTTTT; d_gene: NA; v_gene: TRBV13; j_gene: TRBJ1-4; abundance: NA
CDR3aa: CASSRQAENLSSYNEQFF; CDR3nt: TGCGCCAGCAGTCGACAGGCGGAGAATCTCAGCTCCTACAATGAGCAGTTCTTC; d_gene: NA; v_gene: TRBV23-1; j_gene: TRBJ2-1; abundance: few
CDR3aa: CASSQIIGDTQYF; CDR3nt: TGCGCCAGCAGCCAAATTATCGGAGATACGCAGTATTTT; d_gene: NA; v_gene: TRBV4-3; j_gene: TRBJ2-3; abundance: few
CDR3aa: CASSYSGDTGELFF; CDR3nt: TGTGCCAGCAGTTATTCAGGGGACACCGGGGAGCTGTTTTTT; d_gene: NA; v_gene: TRBV6-5; j_gene: TRBJ2-2; abundance: few
CDR3aa: CASSDRQRHYEQYF; CDR3nt: TGTGCCAGCAGTGACAGACAACGACACTACGAGCAGTACTTC; d_gene: NA; v_gene: TRBV12-3/TRBV12-4; j_gene: TRBJ2-7; abundance: NA
CDR3aa: CASSSPIRQGQETQYF; CDR3nt: TGTGCCAGCAGTTCCCCAATACGACAGGGTCAAGAGACCCAGTACTTC; d_gene: TRBD1; v_gene: TRBV6-5; j_gene: TRBJ2-5; abundance: NA
CDR3aa: CASARAGANYGYTF; CDR3nt: TGCGCCAGCGCACGTGCAGGCGCTAACTATGGCTACACCTTC; d_gene: NA; v_gene: TRBV5-1; j_gene: TRBJ1-2; abundance: NA
CDR3aa: CASSFGGEDTEAFF; CDR3nt: TGCGCCAGCAGCTTTGGGGGGGAGGACACTGAAGCTTTCTTT; d_gene: NA; v_gene: TRBV5-1; j_gene: TRBJ1-1; abundance: NA
CDR3aa: CASSYSRGTWDTIYF; CDR3nt: TGTGCCAGCAGTTACTCGAGGGGGACCTGGGACACCATATATTTT; d_gene: NA; v_gene: TRBV6-5; j_gene: TRBJ1-3; abundance: few
CDR3aa: CSARGRSSYNEQFF; CDR3nt: TGCAGTGCTAGAGGTCGGAGCTCCTACAATGAGCAGTTCTTC; d_gene: NA; v_gene: TRBV20-1; j_gene: TRBJ2-1; abundance: NA
CDR3aa: CASSRRWRGGHTQYF; CDR3nt: TGTGCCAGCAGTAGACGCTGGAGGGGGGGACATACGCAGTATTTT; d_gene: NA; v_gene: TRBV6-1; j_gene: TRBJ2-3; abundance: NA
CDR3aa: CASSLTVANTEAFF; CDR3nt: TGCGCCAGCAGCTTGACAGTGGCGAACACTGAAGCTTTCTTT; d_gene: NA; v_gene: TRBV5-1; j_gene: TRBJ1-1; abundance: NA
CDR3aa: CASSIAAGGFYGYTF; CDR3nt: TGTGCCAGTAGTATCGCGGCAGGGGGCTTCTATGGCTACACCTTC; d_gene: TRBD1; v_gene: TRBV19; j_gene: TRBJ1-2; abundance: NA
CDR3aa: CASSVRGQETQYF; CDR3nt: TGTGCCAGCAGCGTACGGGGGCAGGAGACCCAGTACTTC; d_gene: NA; v_gene: TRBV9; j_gene: TRBJ2-5; abundance: many
CDR3aa: CASSPFRGGGETQYF; CDR3nt: TGCGCCAGCAGCCCCTTTAGGGGGGGTGGAGAGACCCAGTACTTC; d_gene: NA; v_gene: TRBV5-1; j_gene: TRBJ2-5; abundance: NA
CDR3aa: CASSPITPGGELFF; CDR3nt: TGCGCCAGCAGCCCGATTACCCCGGGCGGGGAGCTGTTTTTT; d_gene: NA; v_gene: TRBV5-1; j_gene: TRBJ2-2; abundance: NA
CDR3aa: CASGFQLRDRRPELSGNTIYF; CDR3nt: TGTGCTAGTGGTTTTCAACTCCGGGACAGGCGCCCTGAACTCTCTGGAAACACCATATATTTT; d_gene: TRBD1; v_gene: TRBV12-5; j_gene: TRBJ1-3; abundance: NA
CDR3aa: CASSSRGQETQYF; CDR3nt: TGTGCCAGCAGTTCCAGGGGGCAAGAGACCCAGTACTTC; d_gene: TRBD1; v_gene: TRBV12-3/TRBV12-4; j_gene: TRBJ2-5; abundance: many
CDR3aa: CASSQDWGTAKETQYF; CDR3nt: TGCGCCAGCAGCCAAGATTGGGGGACAGCGAAAGAGACCCAGTACTTC; d_gene: TRBD1; v_gene: TRBV4-3; j_gene: TRBJ2-5; abundance: few
CDR3aa: CASSDKGPGANVLTF; CDR3nt: TGTGCCAGCAGCGATAAGGGTCCCGGGGCCAACGTCCTGACTTTC; d_gene: NA; v_gene: TRBV5-6; j_gene: TRBJ2-6; abundance: few
CDR3aa: CASSARAGGLEQYF; CDR3nt: TGTGCCAGCAGTGCTCGGGCAGGGGGCCTCGAGCAGTACTTC; d_gene: TRBD1; v_gene: TRBV2; j_gene: TRBJ2-7; abundance: many